This T cell receptor beta chain was captured in a study of early T cells in non-severe SARS-CoV-2 infection. Overall study context: Sequenced material consisted of bulk RNA (from unsorted whole blood), and chains were unpaired.

TCRdb passed the 5' RACE reads through MiXCR, listing each CDR3 protein once. The profile shows over 35,000 distinct CDR3 sequences, about 6% of them singletons. This TCR derives from an adult who was a healthcare worker with PCR-confirmed SARS-CoV-2 infection or an uninfected control (not recorded which). Sequenced here: whole blood, sampled at baseline.

CDR3 loop: CASSLSAKGNTGELFF. In DNA, the CDR3 is TGCGCCAGCAGCTTGTCAGCGAAGGGGAACACCGGGGAGCTGTTTTTT. This chain joins TRBV5-1 and TRBJ2-2; no firm D call. With 1 base removed from V and 1 base from J, the gap between germline ends came to 11 bases. Germline-derived CDR1 and CDR2 are SGHRS and YFSETQ. The CDR3 contains 16 residues.